This T cell receptor beta chain was recorded in a study of cytomegalovirus exposure and HLA in healthy donors. Study-wide findings and caveats: Information on immune exposure was restricted to one variable (CMV serostatus). Other equally common chains were less clonally expanded than HLA-associated TCR beta chains, a later analysis showed.

A multiplex PCR was run with 60 Vbeta primers and 13 Jbeta primers. TCRdb keeps only in-frame clones here, not all; method: immunoSEQ multiplex PCR. The data contain 150,000 to 200,000 clones, 77% of them singletons. Concerning this clone: Antigen specificity is unknown.

The J segment lost 4 bases and the V segment lost 6 bases, leaving 6 bases of the junction unmatched. Germline V lookup: CDR1 SGHVS, CDR2 FQNEAQ. The CDR3 extends over 14 amino acids. The source is a male donor in good health and CMV-seropositive. Sequenced material: PBMCs. This chain joins TRBV7-8 and TRBJ1-2; 9 bases line up with TRBD1. The CDR3 protein is CASRPQGASYGYTF. The DNA of the CDR3 is TGTGCCAGCAGACCACAGGGGGCATCCTATGGCTACACCTTC.